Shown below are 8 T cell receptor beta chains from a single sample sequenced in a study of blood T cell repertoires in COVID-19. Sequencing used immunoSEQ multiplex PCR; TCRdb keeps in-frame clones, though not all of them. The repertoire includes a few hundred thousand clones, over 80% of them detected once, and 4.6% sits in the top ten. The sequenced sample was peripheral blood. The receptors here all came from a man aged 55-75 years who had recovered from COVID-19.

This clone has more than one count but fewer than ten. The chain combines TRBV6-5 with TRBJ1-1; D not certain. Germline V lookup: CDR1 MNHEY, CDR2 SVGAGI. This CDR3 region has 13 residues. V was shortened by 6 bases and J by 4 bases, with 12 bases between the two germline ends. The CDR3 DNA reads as TGTGCCAGCAGGATCGACGGGGTCACTGAAGCTTTCTTT. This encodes CASRIDGVTEAFF.

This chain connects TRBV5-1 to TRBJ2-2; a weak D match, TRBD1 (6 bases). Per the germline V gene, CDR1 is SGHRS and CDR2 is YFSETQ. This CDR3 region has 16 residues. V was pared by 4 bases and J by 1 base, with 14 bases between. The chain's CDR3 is CASSARGDKNTGELFF. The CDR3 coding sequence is TGCGCCAGCAGCGCTCGTGGGGACAAGAACACCGGGGAGCTGTTTTTT.

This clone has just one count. The DNA of the CDR3 is TGTGCCAGAAGCGAGAGCACAGATACGCAGTATTTT. Translation gives CARSESTDTQYF. This chain connects TRBV5-3 to TRBJ2-3; D unclear. TRBV5-3 is recorded as an ORF, its role being uncertain. Deletions cut 4 bases from V and 0 bases from J, with 3 bases between. The CDR3 spans 12 residues.

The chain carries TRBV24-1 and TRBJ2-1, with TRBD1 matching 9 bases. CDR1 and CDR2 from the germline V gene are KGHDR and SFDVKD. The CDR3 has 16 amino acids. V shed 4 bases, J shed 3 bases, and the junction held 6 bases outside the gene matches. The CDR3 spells CATSDITGGDYNEQFF. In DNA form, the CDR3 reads TGTGCCACCAGTGACATTACAGGGGGCGACTACAATGAGCAGTTCTTC.

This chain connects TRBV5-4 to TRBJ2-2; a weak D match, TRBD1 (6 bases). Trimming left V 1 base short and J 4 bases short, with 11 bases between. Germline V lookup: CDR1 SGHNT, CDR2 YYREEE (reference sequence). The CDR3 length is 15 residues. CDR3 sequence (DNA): TGTGCCAGCAGCTTGATGGGGGCCGGCACCGGGGAGCTGTTTTTT. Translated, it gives CASSLMGAGTGELFF.

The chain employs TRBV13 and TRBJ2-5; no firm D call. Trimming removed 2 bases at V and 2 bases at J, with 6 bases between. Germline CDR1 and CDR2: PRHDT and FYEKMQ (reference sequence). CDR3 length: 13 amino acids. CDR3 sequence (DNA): TGTGCCAGCAGCTTAAGCGATCAAGAGACCCAGTACTTC. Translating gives CASSLSDQETQYF.

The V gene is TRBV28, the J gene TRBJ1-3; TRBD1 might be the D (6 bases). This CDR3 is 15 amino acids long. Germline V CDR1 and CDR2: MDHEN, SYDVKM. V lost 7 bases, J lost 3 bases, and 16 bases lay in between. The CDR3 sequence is CASTLRVTGGNTIYF. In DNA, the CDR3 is TGTGCCAGCACCCTGAGGGTGACAGGTGGAAACACCATATATTTT.

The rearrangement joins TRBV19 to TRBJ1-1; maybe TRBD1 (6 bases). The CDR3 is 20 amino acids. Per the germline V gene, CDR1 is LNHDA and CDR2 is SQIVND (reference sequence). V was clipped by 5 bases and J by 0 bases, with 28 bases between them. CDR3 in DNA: TGTGCCAGTAGTTCAGGGTGGCGTAGCTTGAGGGGGGGAATGAACACTGAAGCTTTCTTT. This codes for CASSSGWRSLRGGMNTEAFF.